This T cell receptor (beta chain) originates from a study of T-cell reconstitution after alpha-beta-depleted transplantation in children. This clonotype was observed a few times. The authors prepared the TCRbeta library with unique molecular identifiers. TCRdb reanalysed the PCR reads using MiXCR and keeps one entry per CDR3 protein. The sample holds 200,000 to 250,000 distinct CDR3 sequences; 8% to 10% are singletons and the top ten take approximately 5.9%. This CDR3 contains 14 residues. The V end was cut by 4 bases, the J end by 1 base, with 10 bases between. Germline V lookup: CDR1 SGHNT, CDR2 YYREEE (reference sequence).

This material consisted of PBMCs from the stem cell graft donor, taken from the stem cell graft. The chain is built from TRBV5-4 and TRBJ2-3; tentatively, D is TRBD1 (5 bases). The TCR was taken from a human donor who donated a stem cell graft to a child with acute lymphoblastic leukemia. Written as DNA, the CDR3 is TGTGCCAGCAGCCAGGCGACAGGCACAGATACGCAGTATTTT. Encoded protein: CASSQATGTDTQYF.